A single sample gave rise to the 29 T cell receptor beta chains below, sequenced in a study of Graves' ophthalmopathy and Graves' hyperthyroidism. Using RNA transcripts, the TCR beta CDR3 regions were amplified. The first round was an RT-PCR with HTBI primers, and the second round was a multiplex PCR. TCRdb redid the calling of the multiplex PCR reads with MiXCR, one entry per CDR3 protein. The table has about 220,000 distinct CDR3 sequences, under 25% seen once. The material sequenced was peripheral blood. These receptors all stem from a woman in her fifties or sixties with Graves' ophthalmopathy.

The sample holds many counts of this clonotype. The chain has TRBV7-6 and TRBJ2-5, with D hard to call. Deletions cut 1 base from V and 2 bases from J, with 8 bases between. The CDR3 is 14 residues long. The germline CDR1 and CDR2 sequences are SGHVS and FNYEAQ. The CDR3 here is CASSLVSVQETQYF. The CDR3 DNA is TGTGCCAGCAGCTTAGTTTCAGTACAAGAGACCCAGTACTTC.

In this sample, this clonotype turned up many times. CDR3 protein: CASRRDNPGELFF. The CDR3 region has the DNA TGTGCCAGCAGAAGGGACAACCCCGGGGAGCTGTTTTTT. The chain has TRBV6-1 and TRBJ2-2, with a weak D call TRBD1 (6 bases). Germline V gene data show CDR1 as MNHNS and CDR2 as SASEGT. Trimming cost V 6 bases and J 6 bases, with 11 bases left between them. The CDR3 covers 13 residues.

This clonotype has at least ten counts. The rearrangement links TRBV2 to TRBJ1-5, with D uncertain. Germline loops: CDR1 SNHLY, CDR2 FYNNEI. The CDR3 sequence is 14 residues long. V was cut by 5 bases and J by 3 bases, with 11 bases left in between. In DNA form, the CDR3 reads TGTGCCAGCAGTAACACGGCGTTCAATCAGCCCCAGCATTTT. Its translation: CASSNTAFNQPQHF. Based on the CDR3 plus reference TRBV2 and TRBJ1-5, the full variable domain is EPEVTQTPSHQVTQMGQEVILRCVPISNHLYFYWYRQILGQKVEFLVSFYNNEISEKSEIFDDQFSVERPDGSNFTLKIRSTKLEDSAMYFCASSNTAFNQPQHFGDGTRLSIL.

The chain is built from TRBV3-1 and TRBJ2-7; TRBD1 is a possible D gene (7 bases). This CDR3 region has 14 residues. The V gene lost 3 bases and the J gene lost 9 bases, with 18 bases spanning the gap. Germline assignment: CDR1 LGHDT and CDR2 YNNKEL (reference sequence). The CDR3 DNA sequence: TGTGCCAGCAGCCACGGCAGGGGGGCTTCGGCGCAGTACTTC. Residues: CASSHGRGASAQYF.

This clonotype has at least ten counts. This chain links TRBV6-1 with TRBJ1-2, with 8 bases identical to TRBD1. The ends lost 6 bases at V and 6 bases at J; junction bases unmatched: 9. Germline CDR1 and CDR2: MNHNS and SASEGT. This CDR3 comprises 14 residues. The CDR3: CASRLRQGSNGYTF. The CDR3 coding sequence is TGTGCCAGCAGACTCAGACAGGGGTCAAATGGCTACACCTTC.

This clonotype appeared many times. The rearrangement uses TRBV10-1 and TRBJ2-7; D is unclear. V gave up 0 bases and J gave up 3 bases, with 6 bases separating them. CDR3 length: 13 amino acids. Per the germline V gene, CDR1 is WNHNN and CDR2 is SYGVQD (reference sequence). In DNA, the CDR3 is TGCGCCAGCAGTGAGTCGATCAACTACGAGCAGTACTTC. Encoded protein: CASSESINYEQYF.

This clonotype occurred many times. The DNA for the CDR3 is TGTGCCAGCAGCTTCCCTAGCGGGATATACGAGCAGTACTTC. Translating it yields CASSFPSGIYEQYF. The rearrangement uses TRBV11-2 and TRBJ2-7, with 9 bases aligning to TRBD2. The CDR3 extends over 14 amino acids. The trim removed 3 bases at V and 4 bases at J, leaving 4 bases unmatched. From germline, CDR1 is SGHAT and CDR2 FQNNGV.

This clonotype was counted at least ten times. The V call is TRBV5-1, the J call TRBJ2-7, with TRBD2 identical over 10 bases. The CDR3 has 19 amino acids. V dropped 0 bases and J dropped 4; count of bases not matched to a gene: 16. The germline V gene has CDR1 SGHRS and CDR2 YFSETQ. The CDR3 DNA follows: TGCGCCAGCAGCTTGGACGTAGCGGGAGGTTCGGGATTTTTTTACGAGCAGTACTTC. It is translated as CASSLDVAGGSGFFYEQYF.

This clonotype was counted only a few times. V usage is TRBV4-1 and J usage is TRBJ1-2; 10 bases are a match to TRBD1. Germline V gene sequence: CDR1 MGHRA, CDR2 YSYEKL. V lost 4 bases, J lost 12 bases, and 14 bases stayed unmatched. The CDR3 extends over 15 amino acids. The CDR3 sequence: CASSRIGTGAEKNTF. The CDR3 coding sequence is TGCGCCAGCAGCCGTATCGGGACAGGGGCCGAGAAAAACACCTTC.

V and J are TRBV30 and TRBJ1-3; no clear D gene. V was trimmed by 3 bases and J by 5 bases, leaving 5 bases between them. Germline-derived CDR1 and CDR2 are GTSNPN and SVGIG (reference sequence). CDR3 length: 11 residues. In DNA form, the CDR3 reads TGTGCCTGGAGGAGTCGAAACACCATATATTTT. Its protein is CAWRSRNTIYF.

The chain uses TRBV11-2 and TRBJ2-7, with D unresolved. Germline V lookup: CDR1 SGHAT, CDR2 FQNNGV. V was pared by 0 bases and J by 3 bases, with 6 bases between. This CDR3 spans 13 amino acids. CDR3 sequence reads: CASSLDPFYEQYF. The CDR3 DNA reads as TGTGCCAGCAGCTTAGATCCCTTCTACGAGCAGTACTTC.

V is TRBV28 and J is TRBJ1-1, with D tentatively TRBD1 (6 bases). Deletions cut 8 bases from V and 1 base from J, with 26 bases between. The CDR3 extends over 18 amino acids. The germline gives CDR1 MDHEN, CDR2 SYDVKM. CDR3 coding DNA: TGTGCCAGCCGAGGGGGGACCACCCTACCCGCTTCGAACACTGAAGCTTTCTTT. This codes for CASRGGTTLPASNTEAFF.

This clonotype has ten or more counts. The V call is TRBV5-5, the J call TRBJ2-2; 8 bases fit TRBD1. The CDR3 extends over 15 amino acids. V lost 2 bases and J lost 7; bases outside the gene matches: 7. Germline V gives CDR1 SGHKS, CDR2 YYEKEE (reference sequence). The chain's CDR3 is CASSLETGEIGELFF. DNA of the CDR3: TGTGCCAGCAGCTTAGAGACAGGGGAAATCGGGGAGCTGTTTTTT.

This clonotype was picked up many times. The chain carries TRBV10-1 and TRBJ2-5, with TRBD2 matching 7 bases. The CDR3 is 14 amino acids. Unmatched junction bases numbered 4, after V lost 4 bases and J lost 2 bases. Looked up from germline, CDR1 is WNHNN and CDR2 is SYGVQD (reference sequence). CDR3 nucleotide sequence: TGCGCCAGCAGTGTGACCGGGGGGCAAGAGACCCAGTACTTC. This codes for CASSVTGGQETQYF.

Ten or more counts support this clonotype. This chain links TRBV7-3 with TRBJ2-5; 10 bases align to TRBD2. The CDR3 is 15 residues long. Trimming cost V 2 bases and J 5 bases; bases outside gene matches: 5. The germline gives CDR1 SGHTA, CDR2 FQGTGA. The CDR3 region has the DNA TGTGCCAGCAGCTTACGAGCGGGAGGGCGTGAGACCCAGTACTTC. Translating gives CASSLRAGGRETQYF.

The sample holds many counts of this clonotype. The J gene is TRBJ1-1, the V gene TRBV6-1; TRBD1 matches 7 bases. This CDR3 has 13 residues. J gave up 7 bases and V 6 bases, and 8 bases lay outside the gene matches. In germline, CDR1 is MNHNS, CDR2 SASEGT. The DNA of the CDR3 is TGTGCCAGCAGGGGGACAGCAGAGATTGAAGCTTTCTTT. Protein: CASRGTAEIEAFF.

Many counts were recorded for this clonotype. V gene TRBV12-3 or TRBV12-4 combines with J gene TRBJ1-1; D gene ambiguous. V was clipped by 9 bases and J by 1 base, with 12 bases between them. The CDR3 length is 13 residues. The DNA for the CDR3 is TGTGCCAGTAGTCGGGAGCCGAACACTGAAGCTTTCTTT. Residues: CASSREPNTEAFF.

In its sample, this clonotype was seen many times. The chain employs TRBV20-1 and TRBJ2-5; D could derive from TRBD1 or TRBD2 (6 bases each). The length of the CDR3 is 15 residues. Germline assignment: CDR1 DFQATT and CDR2 SNEGSKA (reference sequence). V was clipped by 6 bases and J by 4 bases, with 21 bases between them. The CDR3 DNA reads as TGCAGTGCATTGGTCTCGGGGGCCCTAATAGAGACCCAGTACTTC. Translated: CSALVSGALIETQYF.

This clonotype was observed a handful of times. The chain links TRBV5-1 to TRBJ2-2; 10 bases fit TRBD2. V trimming: 1 base; J trimming: 6 bases; junction bases outside the gene matches: 3. The germline V gene has CDR1 SGHRS and CDR2 YFSETQ. The CDR3 loop spans 15 amino acids. The CDR3 sequence: CASSLSGRASGELFF. Written as DNA, the CDR3 is TGCGCCAGCAGCTTGAGCGGGAGGGCCTCCGGGGAGCTGTTTTTT.

The rearrangement uses TRBV6-1 and TRBJ1-6, with 10 bases that match TRBD1. The germline gives CDR1 MNHNS, CDR2 SASEGT. The CDR3 extends over 18 amino acids. Trimming at V came to 4 bases and at J to 5 bases, leaving 11 bases not matched to a gene. The CDR3 spells CASSGSVTGGVNNSPLHF. The CDR3 DNA is TGTGCCAGCAGTGGGTCGGTGACAGGGGGCGTTAATAATTCACCCCTCCACTTT.

The V gene is TRBV27, the J gene TRBJ2-7; TRBD2 agrees at 8 bases. This CDR3 spans 14 amino acids. CDR1 and CDR2 (germline): MNHEY, SMNVEV (reference sequence). The V gene end was trimmed by 6 bases and the J gene end by 6 bases; junction bases not matched to a gene: 10. This CDR3 is CASRSRGGPPEQYF. The DNA for the CDR3 is TGTGCCAGCAGGAGCCGGGGGGGGCCTCCCGAGCAGTACTTC.

There are many counts of this clonotype. V gene TRBV5-1 combines with J gene TRBJ2-3, with D hard to call. The CDR3 covers 12 residues. The germline V and J ends were trimmed by 2 bases and 1 base, with 2 bases remaining between them. The germline CDR1 and CDR2 sequences are SGHRS and YFSETQ. CDR3 nucleotide sequence: TGCGCCAGCAGCTTACGCACAGATACGCAGTATTTT. This codes for CASSLRTDTQYF. Full variable domain (remainder filled in from reference TRBV5-1 and TRBJ2-3): KAGVTQTPRYLIKTRGQQVTLSCSPISGHRSVSWYQQTPGQGLQFLFEYFSETQRNKGNFPGRFSGRQFSNSRSEMNVSTLELGDSALYLCASSLRTDTQYFGPGTRLTVL.

This clonotype occurred many times. V gene TRBV20-1 combines with J gene TRBJ1-1; a weak D match, TRBD1 (5 bases). Germline V gives CDR1 DFQATT, CDR2 SNEGSKA (reference sequence). This CDR3 is built from 14 residues. As DNA, the CDR3 is TGCAGCCCCATAGGGGAGGGTTTGAACACTGAAGCTTTCTTT. It specifies CSPIGEGLNTEAFF.

The chain has TRBV24-1 and TRBJ1-1; D ambiguous. The CDR3 totals 13 residues. Germline V gene sequence: CDR1 KGHDR, CDR2 SFDVKD. Trimming pared 5 bases from V and 5 bases from J, leaving 11 bases between. The CDR3 bases are TGTGCCACCAGTGGCCCAAGGCAGACTGAAGCTTTCTTT. This sequence encodes CATSGPRQTEAFF.

This clonotype was detected ten times or more. This chain joins TRBV20-1 and TRBJ2-5, with D possibly being TRBD2 (7 bases). Germline lookup yields CDR1 DFQATT and CDR2 SNEGSKA (reference sequence). V was trimmed by 1 base and J by 5 bases, leaving 11 bases between them. This CDR3 is 13 amino acids long. CDR3 region: CSARAGGFETQYF. CDR3 nucleotides: TGCAGTGCTAGAGCGGGGGGCTTTGAGACCCAGTACTTC.

This clonotype was seen more than once but under ten times. The rearrangement uses TRBV24-1 and TRBJ2-7; perhaps TRBD1 as D (6 bases). In germline, CDR1 is KGHDR, CDR2 SFDVKD. This CDR3 comprises 13 residues. The V gene lost 2 bases and the J gene lost 4 bases, with 8 bases spanning the gap. CDR3 DNA: TGTGCCACCAGTGATTCCCAGGGGTACGAGCAGTACTTC. Translation gives CATSDSQGYEQYF.

This clonotype was counted many times. The chain uses TRBV6-5 and TRBJ2-7; 13 positions match TRBD2. Germline trimming cut 4 bases from V and 0 bases from J; bases unmatched to any gene: 3. CDR1 MNHEY and CDR2 SVGAGI come from the germline V gene. The CDR3 runs 16 residues. The CDR3 sequence: CASSLGTSGNSYEQYF. CDR3 nucleotides: TGTGCCAGCAGTTTAGGGACTAGCGGGAACTCCTACGAGCAGTACTTC.

This clonotype came up many times. The genes are TRBV20-1 and TRBJ2-5, with 10 bases matching TRBD2. This CDR3 is 14 amino acids long. The germline gives CDR1 DFQATT, CDR2 SNEGSKA (reference sequence). The junction had 6 bases not matched to a gene; V was cut back by 3 bases and J by 5 bases. The CDR3, as DNA: TGCAGTGCTAGGTGGCTAGCGGGAGCTGAGACCCAGTACTTC. It is translated as CSARWLAGAETQYF.

There are many counts of this clonotype. This rearrangement joins TRBV6-1 to TRBJ1-1, with 11 bases matching TRBD1. Germline CDR1 MNHNS, CDR2 SASEGT. The CDR3 runs to 16 residues. With V trimmed by 6 bases and J by 2 bases, 8 bases remained unmatched. CDR3 DNA: TGTGCCAGCAGCCGCCCGGGGACAGGGGGTAACACTGAAGCTTTCTTT. Translation gives CASSRPGTGGNTEAFF.